These T cell receptor beta chains were read from a single sample in a study of regulatory T cells in long-lasting Graves disease. TCRdb reprocessed the multiplex PCR reads with MiXCR, giving one entry per CDR3 protein. The table shows hundreds of thousands of distinct CDR3 sequences, with around 20% occurring only once. The sample consisted of peripheral blood mononuclear cells (PBMCs), taken when the disease was refractory, from a patient treated with antithyroid drugs. These receptors originate from a female donor with Graves disease. CDR3s include the opening cysteine and the closing phenylalanine or tryptophan. The D gene is left open where the match is weak. Size tells how often a clone was seen (once, few, many) or the class of an expanded clone, and some rows leave it out.

d_call: -
j_call: TRBJ1-5
clone_size: -
v_call: TRBV7-2
cdr3_length: 14
cdr3_aa: CASSLTYSNQPQHF
cdr3_nt: TGTGCCAGCAGCTTGACTTATAGCAATCAGCCCCAGCATTTT

d_call: TRBD2
j_call: TRBJ2-2
clone_size: few
v_call: TRBV7-9
cdr3_length: 16
cdr3_aa: CASSPPSGELTGELFF
cdr3_nt: TGTGCCAGCAGCCCCCCTAGCGGAGAACTCACCGGGGAGCTGTTTTTT

d_call: -
j_call: TRBJ2-2
clone_size: few
v_call: TRBV6-4
cdr3_length: 18
cdr3_aa: CASSYYEPGIGMSGELFF
cdr3_nt: TGTGCCAGCAGTTACTACGAGCCCGGTATAGGGATGTCTGGGGAGCTGTTTTTT

d_call: -
j_call: TRBJ1-2
clone_size: few
v_call: TRBV12-3/TRBV12-4
cdr3_length: 15
cdr3_aa: CASSQRPLSNYGYTF
cdr3_nt: TGTGCCAGCAGTCAGCGACCCCTCTCGAACTATGGCTACACCTTC

d_call: -
j_call: TRBJ2-1
clone_size: -
v_call: TRBV20-1
cdr3_length: 11
cdr3_aa: CSASGGFEQFF
cdr3_nt: TGCAGTGCTAGTGGCGGCTTTGAGCAGTTCTTC

d_call: -
j_call: TRBJ1-2
clone_size: many
v_call: TRBV10-1
cdr3_length: 14
cdr3_aa: CASSVSRLDYGYTF
cdr3_nt: TGCGCCAGCAGTGTGAGTAGGCTAGACTATGGCTACACCTTC

d_call: -
j_call: TRBJ2-1
clone_size: -
v_call: TRBV11-2
cdr3_length: 13
cdr3_aa: CASSLGGDNEQFF
cdr3_nt: TGTGCCAGCAGCTTAGGGGGGGACAATGAGCAGTTCTTC

d_call: -
j_call: TRBJ1-1
clone_size: few
v_call: TRBV19
cdr3_length: 15
cdr3_aa: CASSSIGLDDTEAFF
cdr3_nt: TGTGCCAGTAGTTCGATCGGGCTCGACGACACTGAAGCTTTCTTT

d_call: TRBD2
j_call: TRBJ2-7
clone_size: few
v_call: TRBV7-2
cdr3_length: 20
cdr3_aa: CASSSTSVVQQLHAHYEQYF
cdr3_nt: TGTGCCAGCAGCTCCACTAGCGTGGTCCAACAATTACACGCCCACTACGAGCAGTACTTC

d_call: -
j_call: TRBJ2-3
clone_size: many
v_call: TRBV6-5
cdr3_length: 15
cdr3_aa: CASSYQGSSTDTQYF
cdr3_nt: TGTGCCAGCAGTTACCAGGGTTCAAGCACAGATACGCAGTATTTT

d_call: TRBD1
j_call: TRBJ1-1
clone_size: many
v_call: TRBV12-3/TRBV12-4
cdr3_length: 15
cdr3_aa: CASSSGGTGRTEAFF
cdr3_nt: TGTGCCAGCAGTTCCGGGGGGACAGGGAGGACTGAAGCTTTCTTT

d_call: TRBD2
j_call: TRBJ2-4
clone_size: few
v_call: TRBV20-1
cdr3_length: 20
cdr3_aa: CSASDLATNSGPLAKNIQYF
cdr3_nt: TGCAGTGCTAGCGACCTCGCAACGAATAGCGGGCCTCTAGCCAAAAACATTCAGTACTTC

d_call: -
j_call: TRBJ1-4
clone_size: many
v_call: TRBV28
cdr3_length: 15
cdr3_aa: CASSFGGRLEEKLFF
cdr3_nt: TGTGCCAGCAGTTTTGGGGGCAGGCTGGAGGAAAAACTGTTTTTT

d_call: TRBD1
j_call: TRBJ1-6
clone_size: many
v_call: TRBV2
cdr3_length: 15
cdr3_aa: CASSGQGVEGSPLHF
cdr3_nt: TGTGCCAGCAGTGGACAGGGTGTGGAAGGTTCACCCCTCCACTTT

d_call: -
j_call: TRBJ1-5
clone_size: -
v_call: TRBV7-3
cdr3_length: 16
cdr3_aa: CASSELYRVGYQPQHF
cdr3_nt: TGTGCCAGCAGCGAATTGTACAGGGTGGGGTATCAGCCCCAGCATTTT

d_call: TRBD2
j_call: TRBJ2-1
clone_size: few
v_call: TRBV28
cdr3_length: 15
cdr3_aa: CASSLAGGRDNEQFF
cdr3_nt: TGTGCCAGCAGTTTAGCGGGAGGCCGGGACAATGAGCAGTTCTTC

d_call: -
j_call: TRBJ2-1
clone_size: -
v_call: TRBV5-4
cdr3_length: 13
cdr3_aa: CASSLRGIDEQFF
cdr3_nt: TGTGCCAGCAGCTTGAGAGGGATCGATGAGCAGTTCTTC

d_call: -
j_call: TRBJ2-7
clone_size: many
v_call: TRBV2
cdr3_length: 15
cdr3_aa: CASTPGRWRSYEQYF
cdr3_nt: TGTGCCAGCACCCCGGGGAGATGGCGCTCCTACGAGCAGTACTTC

d_call: TRBD1
j_call: TRBJ2-5
clone_size: few
v_call: TRBV7-9
cdr3_length: 15
cdr3_aa: CASSPGQGLQETQYF
cdr3_nt: TGTGCCAGCAGCCCTGGACAGGGCCTTCAAGAGACCCAGTACTTC

d_call: -
j_call: TRBJ2-6
clone_size: many
v_call: TRBV3-1
cdr3_length: 15
cdr3_aa: CASSRQVSGANVLTF
cdr3_nt: TGTGCCAGCAGCCGACAAGTCTCTGGGGCCAACGTCCTGACTTTC

d_call: TRBD2
j_call: TRBJ2-7
clone_size: -
v_call: TRBV7-3
cdr3_length: 15
cdr3_aa: CASSLGLAELNEQYF
cdr3_nt: TGTGCCAGCAGCCTTGGACTAGCGGAACTGAACGAGCAGTACTTC

d_call: -
j_call: TRBJ2-7
clone_size: -
v_call: TRBV20-1
cdr3_length: 12
cdr3_aa: CSARRRSYEQYF
cdr3_nt: TGCAGTGCTAGACGACGGAGCTACGAGCAGTACTTC

d_call: TRBD2
j_call: TRBJ2-1
clone_size: many
v_call: TRBV12-3/TRBV12-4
cdr3_length: 15
cdr3_aa: CASSHLAGGNNEQFF
cdr3_nt: TGTGCCAGCAGCCATCTAGCGGGAGGAAACAATGAGCAGTTCTTC

d_call: -
j_call: TRBJ2-3
clone_size: -
v_call: TRBV7-8
cdr3_length: 13
cdr3_aa: CASSSQARDTQYF
cdr3_nt: TGTGCCAGCAGCTCCCAGGCGAGAGATACGCAGTATTTT

d_call: -
j_call: TRBJ2-5
clone_size: once
v_call: TRBV5-1
cdr3_length: 13
cdr3_aa: CASSLRLQETQYF
cdr3_nt: TGCGCCAGCAGCTTGAGGCTCCAAGAGACCCAGTACTTC

d_call: -
j_call: TRBJ2-2
clone_size: many
v_call: TRBV28
cdr3_length: 14
cdr3_aa: CASSLEGTDGELFF
cdr3_nt: TGTGCCAGCAGTTTAGAGGGAACGGACGGGGAGCTGTTTTTT

d_call: -
j_call: TRBJ2-7
clone_size: few
v_call: TRBV29-1
cdr3_length: 11
cdr3_aa: CSVERDYEQYF
cdr3_nt: TGCAGCGTTGAACGGGACTACGAGCAGTACTTC

d_call: -
j_call: TRBJ1-6
clone_size: few
v_call: TRBV14
cdr3_length: 16
cdr3_aa: CASSHFLKDRFQSLHF
cdr3_nt: TGTGCCAGCAGCCACTTCCTTAAAGACAGGTTCCAATCCCTCCACTTT

d_call: -
j_call: TRBJ1-2
clone_size: many
v_call: TRBV12-3/TRBV12-4
cdr3_length: 12
cdr3_aa: CASSFHNYGYTF
cdr3_nt: TGTGCCAGCAGTTTTCATAACTATGGCTACACCTTC

d_call: -
j_call: TRBJ1-5
clone_size: -
v_call: TRBV6-1
cdr3_length: 13
cdr3_aa: CASSRSWRLSQHF
cdr3_nt: TGTGCCAGCAGCCGTTCGTGGAGGCTGAGCCAGCATTTT

d_call: -
j_call: TRBJ1-2
clone_size: many
v_call: TRBV6-1
cdr3_length: 15
cdr3_aa: CASSLVRGSGYGYTF
cdr3_nt: TGTGCCAGCAGCCTCGTCCGGGGATCGGGCTATGGCTACACCTTC

d_call: -
j_call: TRBJ2-7
clone_size: -
v_call: TRBV5-6
cdr3_length: 13
cdr3_aa: CASSFGGTFEQYF
cdr3_nt: TGTGCCAGCAGCTTCGGCGGGACCTTCGAGCAGTACTTC

d_call: TRBD2
j_call: TRBJ2-7
clone_size: -
v_call: TRBV20-1
cdr3_length: 13
cdr3_aa: CSARTGLAGSLDF
cdr3_nt: TGCAGTGCAAGAACTGGGCTAGCGGGATCCCTTGATTTC

d_call: -
j_call: TRBJ2-7
clone_size: -
v_call: TRBV5-1
cdr3_length: 12
cdr3_aa: CASLGPEREQYF
cdr3_nt: TGCGCCAGCTTAGGACCGGAGCGCGAGCAGTACTTC

d_call: TRBD1
j_call: TRBJ1-2
clone_size: -
v_call: TRBV4-1
cdr3_length: 14
cdr3_aa: CASSQDEGAYGYTF
cdr3_nt: TGCGCCAGCAGCCAAGATGAGGGGGCCTATGGCTACACCTTC

d_call: TRBD1
j_call: TRBJ1-4
clone_size: -
v_call: TRBV2
cdr3_length: 16
cdr3_aa: CASSLRDRGYNEKLFF
cdr3_nt: TGTGCCAGCAGTCTCCGGGACAGGGGGTATAATGAAAAACTGTTTTTT

d_call: TRBD1
j_call: TRBJ1-1
clone_size: -
v_call: TRBV20-1
cdr3_length: 14
cdr3_aa: CSARRGQTPSEAFF
cdr3_nt: TGCAGTGCTAGAAGGGGGCAGACACCTTCTGAAGCTTTCTTT

d_call: TRBD1
j_call: TRBJ1-2
clone_size: many
v_call: TRBV28
cdr3_length: 14
cdr3_aa: CASRKAGTGDGYTF
cdr3_nt: TGTGCCAGCAGAAAAGCCGGGACAGGGGATGGCTACACCTTC

d_call: TRBD2
j_call: TRBJ2-1
clone_size: -
v_call: TRBV9
cdr3_length: 17
cdr3_aa: CASSARLTSGGNNEQFF
cdr3_nt: TGTGCCAGCAGCGCGAGACTCACTAGCGGGGGGAACAATGAGCAGTTCTTC

d_call: -
j_call: TRBJ1-1
clone_size: many
v_call: TRBV5-1
cdr3_length: 13
cdr3_aa: CASSLWGETEAFF
cdr3_nt: TGCGCCAGCAGCTTGTGGGGAGAGACTGAAGCTTTCTTT

d_call: TRBD1
j_call: TRBJ2-7
clone_size: many
v_call: TRBV7-6
cdr3_length: 15
cdr3_aa: CASRNGTGPSYEQYF
cdr3_nt: TGTGCCAGCAGAAATGGGACAGGCCCATCCTACGAGCAGTACTTC

d_call: -
j_call: TRBJ2-5
clone_size: few
v_call: TRBV28
cdr3_length: 15
cdr3_aa: CASSLGGRTQETQYF
cdr3_nt: TGTGCCAGCAGTTTAGGTGGGAGGACTCAAGAGACCCAGTACTTC

d_call: -
j_call: TRBJ2-2
clone_size: many
v_call: TRBV7-8
cdr3_length: 15
cdr3_aa: CASSLVRRPGGELFF
cdr3_nt: TGTGCCAGCAGCTTAGTTCGACGCCCGGGCGGGGAGCTGTTTTTT

d_call: -
j_call: TRBJ2-7
clone_size: -
v_call: TRBV28
cdr3_length: 14
cdr3_aa: CASSFSGPTYEQYF
cdr3_nt: TGTGCCAGCAGTTTTAGTGGACCGACCTACGAGCAGTACTTC

d_call: TRBD1
j_call: TRBJ1-1
clone_size: few
v_call: TRBV27
cdr3_length: 15
cdr3_aa: CASSFGTVGDTEAFF
cdr3_nt: TGTGCCAGCAGTTTCGGGACAGTAGGGGACACTGAAGCTTTCTTT

d_call: -
j_call: TRBJ2-5
clone_size: few
v_call: TRBV24-1
cdr3_length: 13
cdr3_aa: CATSQGGDETQYF
cdr3_nt: TGTGCCACCAGTCAAGGGGGTGATGAGACCCAGTACTTC

d_call: TRBD2
j_call: TRBJ2-1
clone_size: -
v_call: TRBV2
cdr3_length: 14
cdr3_aa: CASSDSGSHNEQFF
cdr3_nt: TGTGCCAGCAGTGATAGCGGGAGTCACAATGAGCAGTTCTTC

d_call: -
j_call: TRBJ2-5
clone_size: -
v_call: TRBV3-1
cdr3_length: 16
cdr3_aa: CASSRLPPGSVETQYF
cdr3_nt: TGTGCCAGCAGCCGCCTCCCCCCGGGATCCGTCGAGACCCAGTACTTC

d_call: TRBD1
j_call: TRBJ1-4
clone_size: many
v_call: TRBV2
cdr3_length: 14
cdr3_aa: CASTQGATNEKLFF
cdr3_nt: TGTGCCAGCACCCAGGGGGCGACTAATGAAAAACTGTTTTTT

d_call: TRBD1
j_call: TRBJ1-2
clone_size: -
v_call: TRBV13
cdr3_length: 15
cdr3_aa: CASRGGRGVIDGYTF
cdr3_nt: TGTGCCAGCAGAGGGGGCAGGGGCGTAATCGACGGCTACACCTTC

d_call: -
j_call: TRBJ1-6
clone_size: few
v_call: TRBV9
cdr3_length: 15
cdr3_aa: CASSVDAHPYSPLHF
cdr3_nt: TGTGCCAGCAGCGTAGACGCCCATCCCTATTCACCCCTCCACTTT